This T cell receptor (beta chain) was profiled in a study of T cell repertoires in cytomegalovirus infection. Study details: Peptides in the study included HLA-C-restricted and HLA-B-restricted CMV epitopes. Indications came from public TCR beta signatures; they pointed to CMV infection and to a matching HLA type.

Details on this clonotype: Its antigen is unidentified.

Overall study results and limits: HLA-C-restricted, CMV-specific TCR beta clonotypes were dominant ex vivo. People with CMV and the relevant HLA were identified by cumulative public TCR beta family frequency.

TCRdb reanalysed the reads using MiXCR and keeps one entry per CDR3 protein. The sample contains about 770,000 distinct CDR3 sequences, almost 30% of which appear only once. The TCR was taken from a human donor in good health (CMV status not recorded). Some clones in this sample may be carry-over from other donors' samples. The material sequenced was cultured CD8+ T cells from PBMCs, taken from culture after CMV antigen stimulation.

CDR3 region: CATSLWGTDTQYF. CDR3 in DNA: TGCGCCACCTCCTTGTGGGGCACAGATACGCAGTATTTT. This chain joins TRBV5-1 and TRBJ2-3; no definite D call. V lost 9 bases and J lost 1, with 12 bases in between. This CDR3 region has 13 residues. Per the germline V gene, CDR1 is SGHRS and CDR2 is YFSETQ.